This T cell receptor (beta chain) was recovered during a study of blood T cell repertoires in COVID-19. Study summary: There were acute and convalescent COVID-19 samples, and they came from the United States, Italy and Spain. T cells, B-cell-depleted T cells, or PBMCs provided the cDNA or gDNA that served as material.

In the original processing: Amplification of reference gene primers was used by the study to estimate nucleated cell counts. TCRdb's table, derived via immunoSEQ multiplex PCR, lists solely in-frame clones and lacks some. From that table come the V and J calls and clone size; the DNA was used to work out D and trimming. The table shows 170,000 or so clones, with around 86% occurring only once. Those enrolled in Seattle joined during active infection and were followed longitudinally afterward. Per the germline V gene, CDR1 is SEHNR and CDR2 is FQNEAQ (reference sequence). The CDR3 has 16 amino acids. Trimming shortened V by 1 base and J by 2 bases, and 12 bases separated the two germline ends.

Material for sequencing was peripheral blood. The V and J genes are TRBV7-9 and TRBJ1-3; D not resolved. The origin of this receptor is a man aged 55 to 70 with COVID-19, enrolled during active disease. CDR3 region: CASSLVARTTGNTIYF. The CDR3 DNA sequence: TGTGCCAGCAGCTTAGTCGCACGGACTACTGGAAACACCATATATTTT.